The T cell receptor beta chain under discussion was sequenced for a study of cytomegalovirus exposure and HLA in healthy donors. PCR was performed using 60 Vbeta and 13 Jbeta primers. TCRdb's table, derived via immunoSEQ multiplex PCR, lists solely in-frame clones and lacks some. This table has 100,000 to 150,000 clones, approximately 78% appearing once. Details on this clone: Antigen: not known.

CDR3 length equals 15 residues. Germline-derived CDR1 and CDR2 are GTSNPN and SVGIG (reference sequence). General study findings and limits: Most likely, a cluster of highly shared sequence variants arose as a sequencing artifact.

The TCR comes from a woman aged 35 to 49 in good health and CMV-seropositive. The chain is built from TRBV30 and TRBJ2-5; no reliable D call. The closer fit of TRBJ2-7 to the DNA end suggests the J call may be wrong. Input material: PBMCs. The CDR3 nucleotides read TGTGCCTGGAGTGTACTTGGTGGGCCCTCCTACGAGCAGTACTTC. This codes for CAWSVLGGPSYEQYF.